The 30 T cell receptor beta chains given below trace back to one sample, sequenced in a study of follicular helper T cells after annual influenza vaccination. TCRdb keeps only in-frame clones here, not all; method: immunoSEQ multiplex PCR. The sample contains fewer than 9,500 clones, roughly 90% of which appear only once. Time point specified: 2015-2016 season, pre-vaccination. Sequencing was performed on CXCR5+ CD38- circulating T follicular helper cells from blood, taken on the day of influenza vaccination. The subset was: circulating Tfh, non-naive CD4+CXCR5+PD-1+ (ICOS+CD38+ or ICOS-CD38-). These receptors originate from an adult who received the influenza vaccine.

This chain joins TRBV19 and TRBJ1-5; tentative D call: TRBD1 (5 bases). Germline assignment: CDR1 LNHDA and CDR2 SQIVND (reference sequence). The ends were cut back, 6 bases at V and 1 base at J, with 13 bases in the middle. This CDR3 is built from 15 residues. CDR3 amino acids: CASRRGPKSNQPQHF. DNA for the CDR3: TGTGCCAGTAGAAGGGGACCGAAGAGCAATCAGCCCCAGCATTTT.

This clone has a single count. The V and J genes are TRBV11-2 and TRBJ1-4; TRBD1 is a possible D gene (5 bases). The CDR3 covers 16 residues. Deletions cut 5 bases from V and 4 bases from J, with 17 bases between. CDR1 is SGHAT and CDR2 is FQNNGV in the germline V gene. The CDR3 nucleotides are TGTGCCAGCAGCCTAGGCCGGGACGGAGATAATGAAAAACTGTTTTTT. The encoded protein is CASSLGRDGDNEKLFF.

This chain links TRBV5-1 with TRBJ1-1; 7 positions match TRBD1. CDR3 length equals 16 residues. The V and J ends lost 4 bases and 1 base, in that order; junction bases with no gene match: 10. In germline, CDR1 is SGHRS, CDR2 YFSETQ. Here the CDR3 DNA reads TGCGCCAGCAGCCCAGGGGGGATTAGATCGAACACTGAAGCTTTCTTT. As protein: CASSPGGIRSNTEAFF.

The gene calls are TRBV5-5 and TRBJ1-2; possibly TRBD1 for D (6 bases). The germline V gene has CDR1 SGHKS and CDR2 YYEKEE (reference sequence). V lost 0 bases and J 4 bases, leaving 13 bases between the germline ends. This CDR3 is 15 amino acids long. The CDR3 bases are TGTGCCAGCAGCTTGGCCGGGGACACCTCCTATGGCTACACCTTC. Residues: CASSLAGDTSYGYTF.

The chain links TRBV11-3 to TRBJ2-1, with a possible D match to TRBD2 (6 bases). The ends were cut back, 1 base at V and 2 bases at J, with 12 bases in the middle. CDR3 length equals 16 residues. Germline values: CDR1 SGHNT, CDR2 YENEEA. Written as DNA, the CDR3 is TGTGCCAGCAGCTTAGCCGGGGGAAACCCCTACAATGAGCAGTTCTTC. This encodes CASSLAGGNPYNEQFF.

This rearrangement joins TRBV5-5 to TRBJ2-7, with 9 bases that match TRBD2. V gave up 1 base and J gave up 4 bases; unmatched junction bases: 6. CDR1 is SGHKS and CDR2 is YYEKEE in the germline V gene (reference sequence). The CDR3 contains 15 residues. The CDR3 DNA is TGTGCCAGCAGCTTGATCCTAGCGGGGAAGTACGAGCAGTACTTC. It specifies CASSLILAGKYEQYF.

This clone occurred a few times. CDR3 DNA: TGTGCCCTACGGGGCGGGACAGGGTTATACGAGCAGTACTTC. This codes for CALRGGTGLYEQYF. The chain employs TRBV2 and TRBJ2-7; 9 nucleotides align to TRBD1. Germline trimming cut 11 bases from V and 4 bases from J; bases unmatched to any gene: 12. The germline CDR1 and CDR2 sequences are SNHLY and FYNNEI. The CDR3 runs to 14 residues.

V and J are TRBV25-1 and TRBJ2-1; 9 nucleotides align to TRBD1. Germline lookup yields CDR1 MGHDK and CDR2 SYGVNS. V trimming: 4 bases; J trimming: 6 bases; junction bases outside the gene matches: 7. CDR3 length: 15 amino acids. The CDR3 loop is CASSVTGTGSNEQFF. CDR3 in DNA: TGTGCCAGCAGTGTAACCGGGACAGGGAGCAATGAGCAGTTCTTC.

This clone was picked up one time. CDR3 coding DNA: TGTGCCAGCTCACCCCCCGGGGGGGGCTCCTACGAGCAGTACTTC. This gives the protein CASSPPGGGSYEQYF. J is TRBJ2-7 and V is TRBV18, with 8 bases matching TRBD2. With 3 bases clipped from V and 0 bases from J, the junction kept 4 bases outside the gene matches. Germline-derived CDR1 and CDR2 are KGHSH and LQKENI. This CDR3 is built from 15 residues.

The genes are TRBV6-5 and TRBJ1-3, with TRBD1 matching 7 bases. Germline trimming cut 0 bases from V and 4 bases from J; bases unmatched to any gene: 3. CDR3 length: 15 amino acids. CDR1 is MNHEY, CDR2 SVGAGI, per germline. The CDR3 sequence is CASSYSQGVGNTIYF. The CDR3 DNA reads as TGTGCCAGCAGTTACTCGCAGGGGGTGGGAAACACCATATATTTT.

The CDR3 sequence is CASSERDSTDTQYF. The CDR3 DNA reads TGTGCCAGCAGTGAAAGGGACAGCACAGATACGCAGTATTTT. The chain carries TRBV25-1 and TRBJ2-3; either TRBD1 or TRBD2 may supply D (5 bases each). Trimming took 2 bases from V and 0 from J, leaving 6 bases between them. The CDR3 sequence is 14 residues long. Germline V gene data show CDR1 as MGHDK and CDR2 as SYGVNS.

The CDR3 spells CASSPDSDTEAFF. In nucleotides, the CDR3 is TGTGCCAGCTCACCCGACAGCGACACTGAAGCTTTCTTT. The rearrangement uses TRBV18 and TRBJ1-1, with D maybe TRBD1 (5 bases). The CDR3 loop spans 13 amino acids. V was pared by 3 bases and J by 3 bases, with 8 bases between. Germline CDR1 KGHSH, CDR2 LQKENI.

The chain has TRBV11-1 and TRBJ1-1; 8 bases are shared with TRBD1. The CDR3 runs to 15 residues. J was trimmed by 1 base and V by 7 bases; bases with no gene match: 8. The V gene's germline CDR1 is SGHAT and CDR2 FQDESV (reference sequence). CDR3 sequence: CASTGDRGWNTEAFF. CDR3 nucleotides: TGTGCCAGCACCGGTGACAGGGGCTGGAACACTGAAGCTTTCTTT.

The count of this clone is one. The chain has TRBV7-2 and TRBJ1-2; no clear D gene. Looked up from germline, CDR1 is SGHTA and CDR2 is FQGNSA. The V and J ends lost 0 bases and 8 bases respectively, with 10 bases between them. This CDR3 has 13 amino acids. The CDR3 is CASSLAREGGYTF. The DNA for the CDR3 is TGTGCCAGCAGCTTAGCGAGGGAGGGAGGCTACACCTTC. Filled out from reference TRBV7-2 and TRBJ1-2, the complete variable domain reads GAGVSQSPSNKVTEKGKDVELRCDPISGHTALYWYRQSLGQGLEFLIYFQGNSAPDKSGLPSDRFSAERTGGSVSTLTIQRTQQEDSAVYLCASSLAREGGYTFGSGTRLTVV.

The chain recombines TRBV6-1 with TRBJ1-3, with 7 bases lining up with TRBD1. Germline trimming cut 4 bases from V and 4 bases from J; bases unmatched to any gene: 4. The germline CDR1 and CDR2 sequences are MNHNS and SASEGT. This CDR3 contains 14 residues. CDR3 region: CASSGTGEGNTIYF. For the CDR3, the DNA is TGTGCCAGCAGTGGTACAGGGGAAGGAAACACCATATATTTT.

The chain's CDR3 is CASGQGHTGELFF. As DNA, the CDR3 is TGCGCCAGTGGACAGGGGCACACCGGGGAGCTGTTTTTT. The V call is TRBV10-1, the J call TRBJ2-2; 9 nucleotides agree with TRBD1. Germline V gene data show CDR1 as WNHNN and CDR2 as SYGVQD (reference sequence). The ends lost 9 bases at V and 3 bases at J; junction bases unmatched: 2. The CDR3 sequence is 13 residues long.

The chain couples TRBV7-2 to TRBJ2-7; D could derive from TRBD1 or TRBD2 (7 bases each). CDR3 length: 13 amino acids. Per the germline V gene, CDR1 is SGHTA and CDR2 is FQGNSA. Trimming shortened V by 5 bases and J by 7 bases, and 15 bases separated the two germline ends. The CDR3, as DNA: TGTGCCAGCAGCCCTCAGGGGGGGCTAGAGCAGTACTTC. Translating gives CASSPQGGLEQYF.

The chain uses TRBV7-2 and TRBJ2-1; D is undetermined. CDR3 length equals 15 residues. The ends were cut back, 0 bases at V and 1 base at J, with 7 bases in the middle. From germline, CDR1 is SGHTA and CDR2 FQGNSA. The CDR3 coding sequence is TGTGCCAGCAGCTTAGCGGTGGGGTCCTACAATGAGCAGTTCTTC. Protein: CASSLAVGSYNEQFF.

CDR3 region: CSVRWVNTEAFF. The DNA of the CDR3 is TGCAGCGTTCGGTGGGTGAACACTGAAGCTTTCTTT. The chain recombines TRBV29-1 with TRBJ1-1; no definite D call. Trimming shortened V by 5 bases and J by 0 bases, and 7 bases separated the two germline ends. This CDR3 spans 12 amino acids. Germline CDR1 and CDR2: SQVTM and ANQGSEA.

The rearrangement uses TRBV2 and TRBJ2-6; D might be TRBD1 (6 bases). The CDR3 sequence is 15 residues long. CDR1 and CDR2 (germline): SNHLY, FYNNEI. The V and J ends lost 6 bases and 4 bases respectively, with 13 bases between them. Here the CDR3 reads CASRAGVSGANVLTF. The CDR3 DNA reads TGTGCCAGCAGAGCAGGGGTCTCGGGGGCCAACGTCCTGACTTTC.

The gene calls are TRBV27 and TRBJ1-3; the D is unclear. The CDR3 is made up of 16 amino acids. Trimming shortened V by 4 bases and J by 1 base, and 14 bases separated the two germline ends. Germline V gene sequence: CDR1 MNHEY, CDR2 SMNVEV (reference sequence). This CDR3 reads CASSSLMRSSGNTIYF. CDR3 nucleotides: TGTGCCAGCAGTTCCCTTATGAGGAGTTCTGGAAACACCATATATTTT.

This clone was counted a single time. The chain is built from TRBV18 and TRBJ1-2; D gene unclear. The CDR3 has 15 residues. V lost 3 bases and J 6 bases, leaving 17 bases between the germline ends. Germline values: CDR1 KGHSH, CDR2 LQKENI. CDR3 region: CASSPSSEGFNGYTF. CDR3 coding DNA: TGTGCCAGCTCACCCTCATCTGAGGGATTTAATGGCTACACCTTC.

This clone showed up just a few times. The chain combines TRBV7-9 with TRBJ1-2; no clear D gene. The CDR3 consists of 12 residues. Germline lookup yields CDR1 SEHNR and CDR2 FQNEAQ (reference sequence). Between the trimmed V and J ends, which lost 1 base and 8 bases, there was a span of 8 bases. DNA of the CDR3: TGTGCCAGCAGCTTAGAACATGAAGGCTACACCTTC. This sequence encodes CASSLEHEGYTF.

CDR3 protein: CASKRQATNEKLFF. The CDR3 DNA follows: TGTGCCAGCAAGAGACAGGCAACTAATGAAAAACTGTTTTTT. The genes are TRBV6-5 and TRBJ1-4, with D perhaps matching TRBD1 (6 bases). Trimming pared 7 bases from V and 0 bases from J, leaving 9 bases between. CDR3 length: 14 amino acids. CDR1 is MNHEY, CDR2 SVGAGI, per germline.

The rearrangement uses TRBV29-1 and TRBJ1-2; 10 bases agree with TRBD1. In germline, CDR1 is SQVTM, CDR2 ANQGSEA. Losses at the gene ends were 6 bases for V and 4 bases for J; bases not matched to a gene: 8. The length of the CDR3 is 14 residues. CDR3 loop: CSVGTGDASYGYTF. In nucleotides, the CDR3 is TGCAGCGTCGGGACAGGGGACGCCTCCTATGGCTACACCTTC.

This sequence joins TRBV4-3 and TRBJ1-2, with a possible D match to TRBD1 (5 bases). This CDR3 spans 14 amino acids. The germline CDR1 and CDR2 sequences are LGHNA and YSLEER. V gave up 0 bases and J gave up 4 bases, with 9 bases separating them. Here the CDR3 DNA reads TGCGCCAGCAGCCAAGACCAGGGATCCTATGGCTACACCTTC. Its protein is CASSQDQGSYGYTF.

The V gene is TRBV7-3, the J gene TRBJ1-1; no reliable D call. This CDR3 has 13 amino acids. The V and J ends lost 4 bases and 3 bases respectively, with 9 bases between them. Germline CDR1 reads SGHTA; CDR2 reads FQGTGA. CDR3 residues: CASSSQVDTEAFF. The CDR3 coding sequence is TGTGCCAGCAGCTCCCAGGTGGACACTGAAGCTTTCTTT.

This sequence joins TRBV7-8 and TRBJ2-1; 7 bases map to TRBD1. Germline CDR1 is SGHVS and CDR2 is FQNEAQ. The ends lost 1 base at V and 12 bases at J; junction bases unmatched: 9. The length of the CDR3 is 14 residues. CDR3 coding DNA: TGTGCCAGCAGCTTAGAAAGCAGGGGGTTGAGGCAGTTCTTC. Translating gives CASSLESRGLRQFF. The entire variable domain, with the rest obtained from reference TRBV7-8 and TRBJ2-1, is as follows: GAGVSQSPRYKVAKRGQDVALRCDPISGHVSLFWYQQALGQGPEFLTYFQNEAQLDKSGLPSDRFFAERPEGSVSTLKIQRTQQEDSAVYLCASSLESRGLRQFFGPGTRLTVL.

This clone was recorded only once. The rearrangement uses TRBV5-1 and TRBJ2-7; 9 bases agree with TRBD1. Germline V gene data show CDR1 as SGHRS and CDR2 as YFSETQ. Germline trimming cut 0 bases from V and 5 bases from J; bases unmatched to any gene: 9. This CDR3 has 16 residues. The DNA for the CDR3 is TGCGCCAGCAGCTTGGGTTCCCCGGGACAGGGAAACGAGCAGTACTTC. Its protein is CASSLGSPGQGNEQYF. The variable domain in full, completed from reference TRBV5-1 and TRBJ2-7, reads KAGVTQTPRYLIKTRGQQVTLSCSPISGHRSVSWYQQTPGQGLQFLFEYFSETQRNKGNFPGRFSGRQFSNSRSEMNVSTLELGDSALYLCASSLGSPGQGNEQYFGPGTRLTVT.

This clone has a single count. The V call is TRBV28, the J call TRBJ2-1; D unclear. The CDR3 is made up of 14 amino acids. Germline CDR1 is MDHEN and CDR2 is SYDVKM. V lost 4 bases to trimming and J lost 6 bases, with 13 bases between them. The CDR3 sequence: CASSSATVVNEQFF. DNA of the CDR3: TGTGCCAGCAGTTCTGCGACGGTGGTCAATGAGCAGTTCTTC.